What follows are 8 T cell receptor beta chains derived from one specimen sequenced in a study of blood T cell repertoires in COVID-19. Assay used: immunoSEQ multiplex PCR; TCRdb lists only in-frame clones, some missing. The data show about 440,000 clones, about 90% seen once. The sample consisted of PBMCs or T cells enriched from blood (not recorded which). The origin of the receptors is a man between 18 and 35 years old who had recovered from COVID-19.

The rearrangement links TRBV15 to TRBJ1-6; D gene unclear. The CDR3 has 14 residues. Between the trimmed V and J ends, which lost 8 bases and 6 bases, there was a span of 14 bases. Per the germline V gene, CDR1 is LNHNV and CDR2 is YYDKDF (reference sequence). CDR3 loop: CATRRGVINSPLHF. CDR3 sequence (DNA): TGTGCCACCCGTCGGGGAGTTATTAATTCACCCCTCCACTTT.

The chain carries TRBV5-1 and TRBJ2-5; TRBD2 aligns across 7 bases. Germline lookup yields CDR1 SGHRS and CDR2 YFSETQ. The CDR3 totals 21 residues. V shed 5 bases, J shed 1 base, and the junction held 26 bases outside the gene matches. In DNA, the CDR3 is TGCGCCAGCAGTGCTAGCATATGGGGAGCGGGGCGAATCCCTTTCCAAGAGACCCAGTACTTC. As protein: CASSASIWGAGRIPFQETQYF.

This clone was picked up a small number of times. CDR3 region: CASRSDAGTEAFF. The CDR3 nucleotides read TGTGCCAGCAGGTCAGACGCGGGTACTGAAGCTTTCTTT. The chain couples TRBV11-3 to TRBJ1-1; D is ambiguous. V was shortened by 6 bases and J by 5 bases, with 13 bases between the two germline ends. Germline lookup yields CDR1 SGHNT and CDR2 YENEEA. The CDR3 loop spans 13 amino acids.

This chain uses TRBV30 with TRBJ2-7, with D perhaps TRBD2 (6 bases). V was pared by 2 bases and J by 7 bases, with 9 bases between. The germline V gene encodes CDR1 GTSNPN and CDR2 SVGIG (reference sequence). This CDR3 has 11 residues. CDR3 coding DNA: TGTGCCTGGAGTTGGGGGAGGGAGCAGTACTTC. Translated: CAWSWGREQYF.

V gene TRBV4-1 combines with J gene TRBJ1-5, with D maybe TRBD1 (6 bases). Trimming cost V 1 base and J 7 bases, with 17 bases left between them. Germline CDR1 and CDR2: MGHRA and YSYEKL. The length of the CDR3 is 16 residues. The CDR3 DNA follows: TGCGCCAGCAGCCAAGGTCCCGGGGAAGGGGGACAGCCCCAGCATTTT. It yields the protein CASSQGPGEGGQPQHF.

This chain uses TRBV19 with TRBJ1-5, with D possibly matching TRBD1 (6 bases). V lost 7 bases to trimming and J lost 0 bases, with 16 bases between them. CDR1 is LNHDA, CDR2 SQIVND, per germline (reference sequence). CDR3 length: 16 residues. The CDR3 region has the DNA TGTGCCAGTAAACCGCGACAGGCACTTAGCAATCAGCCCCAGCATTTT. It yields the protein CASKPRQALSNQPQHF.

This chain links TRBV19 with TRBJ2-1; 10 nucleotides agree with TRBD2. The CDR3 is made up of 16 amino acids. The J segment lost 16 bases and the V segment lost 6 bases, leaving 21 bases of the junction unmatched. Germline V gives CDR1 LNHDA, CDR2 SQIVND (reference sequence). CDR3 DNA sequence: TGTGCCAGTAGAGCCTGGGCTAGCGGGAGAGAAGGATCCTTCTTCTTC. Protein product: CASRAWASGREGSFFF.

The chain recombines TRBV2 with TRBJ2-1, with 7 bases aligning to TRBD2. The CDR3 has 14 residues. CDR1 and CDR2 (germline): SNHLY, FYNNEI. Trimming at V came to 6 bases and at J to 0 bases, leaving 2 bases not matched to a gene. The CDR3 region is CASRRGISYNEQFF. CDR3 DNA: TGTGCCAGCAGGCGGGGGATCTCCTACAATGAGCAGTTCTTC. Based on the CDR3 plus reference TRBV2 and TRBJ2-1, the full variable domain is EPEVTQTPSHQVTQMGQEVILRCVPISNHLYFYWYRQILGQKVEFLVSFYNNEISEKSEIFDDQFSVERPDGSNFTLKIRSTKLEDSAMYFCASRRGISYNEQFFGPGTRLTVL.